This T cell receptor (beta chain) was recorded in a study of cytotoxic CD8 clonotypes in ibrutinib-treated CLL. Study-level information: Responses comprised 24 partial and 2 complete; at median roughly 64 months, approximately 14 remained remitted and around twelve progressed. Productive templates averaged about 250,000 per sample, and productive rearrangements 90,000 to 100,000.

Overall study findings and caveats: Clonality was elevated at ibrutinib response and had returned toward baseline at progression.

The intended depth for sequencing was 1 in 200,000 to 1 in 1 million T cells. Measured with immunoSEQ multiplex PCR; TCRdb has only the in-frame clones, and not every one. This table has under 150,000 clones, over 75% appearing once. The CDR3 has 15 residues. In germline, CDR1 is LNHDA, CDR2 SQIVND (reference sequence). V gave up 3 bases and J gave up 8 bases; unmatched junction bases: 8. In regard to this clone: Its antigen is undetermined.

The receptor was isolated from a human donor with chronic lymphocytic leukemia. J is TRBJ2-1 and V is TRBV19; 9 bases agree with TRBD1. The specimen was PBMCs, collected after 36 months of ibrutinib treatment. This CDR3 is CASSILGTGKHEQFF. In DNA form, the CDR3 reads TGTGCCAGTAGTATCCTCGGGACAGGGAAACATGAGCAGTTCTTC. The entire variable domain, with the rest obtained from reference TRBV19 and TRBJ2-1, is as follows: DGGITQSPKYLFRKEGQNVTLSCEQNLNHDAMYWYRQDPGQGLRLIYYSQIVNDFQKGDIAEGYSVSREKKESFPLTVTSAQKNPTAFYLCASSILGTGKHEQFFGPGTRLTVL.